This is a list of T cell receptor beta chains from one sample in a study of blood T cell repertoires in COVID-19. Profiling relied on immunoSEQ multiplex PCR, and the TCRdb table lists in-frame clones only, not all of them. Of tens of thousands of clones listed, 86% are singletons. Sequenced material: peripheral blood. All receptors derive from a man aged 45-65 years with active COVID-19. Each CDR3 is given with its conserved first and last residue. D genes are given only for firm matches. Part of the rows lack a size; the others show once, few, many or a class for expanded clones.

v_call: TRBV12-5; cdr3_length: 13; d_call: NA; j_call: TRBJ2-5; clone_size: few; cdr3_nt: TGTGCTAGTGGTCCCCCTCCCGGGGAGACCCAGTACTTC; cdr3_aa: CASGPPPGETQYF
v_call: TRBV15; cdr3_length: 19; d_call: NA; j_call: TRBJ2-5; clone_size: NA; cdr3_nt: TGTGCCACCAGCAGGATCCGCAAAACTAGCAGCCACTCCAAGAGGACCCAGTACTTC; cdr3_aa: CATSRIRKTSSHSKRTQYF
v_call: TRBV4-1; cdr3_length: 16; d_call: TRBD2; j_call: TRBJ2-5; clone_size: NA; cdr3_nt: TGCGCCAGCAGCCGTACCCCTAGCGGGTACCAAGAGACCCAGTACTTC; cdr3_aa: CASSRTPSGYQETQYF
v_call: TRBV15; cdr3_length: 15; d_call: NA; j_call: TRBJ1-5; clone_size: once; cdr3_nt: TGTGCCACCAGCAGAGTAAAACAGGGCGGTCAGCCCCAGCATTTT; cdr3_aa: CATSRVKQGGQPQHF
v_call: TRBV6-2/TRBV6-3; cdr3_length: 13; d_call: NA; j_call: TRBJ2-7; clone_size: few; cdr3_nt: TGTGCCAGCAGTTTCGTCGGGGGCTACGAGCAGTACTTC; cdr3_aa: CASSFVGGYEQYF
v_call: TRBV2; cdr3_length: 14; d_call: TRBD1; j_call: TRBJ2-7; clone_size: NA; cdr3_nt: TGTGCCAGCGGCCGGGACAGGGGGACCTACGAGCAGTACTTC; cdr3_aa: CASGRDRGTYEQYF
v_call: TRBV28; cdr3_length: 15; d_call: TRBD1; j_call: TRBJ1-2; clone_size: NA; cdr3_nt: TGTGCCAGCAGTCGGACAGGGGAATTGTACTATGGCTACACCTTC; cdr3_aa: CASSRTGELYYGYTF
v_call: TRBV5-6; cdr3_length: 14; d_call: TRBD1; j_call: TRBJ1-2; clone_size: NA; cdr3_nt: TGTGCCAGCAGCTTGCCGGGACAGGGAAATGGCTACACCTTC; cdr3_aa: CASSLPGQGNGYTF
v_call: TRBV7-9; cdr3_length: 17; d_call: TRBD2; j_call: TRBJ2-1; clone_size: NA; cdr3_nt: TGTGCCAGCAGCCATCGTGGAGCGGGGGGTTTTTACAATGAGCAGTTCTTC; cdr3_aa: CASSHRGAGGFYNEQFF
v_call: TRBV7-9; cdr3_length: 13; d_call: NA; j_call: TRBJ2-1; clone_size: NA; cdr3_nt: TGTGCCAGCAGCTTAGGGAACCGGGACATCGCGTTCTTC; cdr3_aa: CASSLGNRDIAFF
v_call: TRBV24-1; cdr3_length: 15; d_call: NA; j_call: TRBJ2-5; clone_size: NA; cdr3_nt: TGTGCCACCAGTGCTCCTCTGGGGGGTGTGGAGACCCAGTACTTC; cdr3_aa: CATSAPLGGVETQYF
v_call: TRBV6-5; cdr3_length: 15; d_call: TRBD1; j_call: TRBJ2-3; clone_size: once; cdr3_nt: TGTGCCAGCAGGGATCCGGGACAGGGGGCAGATACGCAGTATTTT; cdr3_aa: CASRDPGQGADTQYF
v_call: TRBV28; cdr3_length: 16; d_call: TRBD2; j_call: TRBJ2-7; clone_size: NA; cdr3_nt: TGTGCCAGCAGTTTGGCCCCTAGCGGGGCTACCTACGAGCAGTACTTC; cdr3_aa: CASSLAPSGATYEQYF
v_call: TRBV5-1; cdr3_length: 15; d_call: TRBD1; j_call: TRBJ2-7; clone_size: NA; cdr3_nt: TGCGCCAGCAGCGCCTCAGGGGGTAATGTCTACGAGCAGTACTTC; cdr3_aa: CASSASGGNVYEQYF
v_call: TRBV19; cdr3_length: 14; d_call: TRBD1; j_call: TRBJ1-2; clone_size: NA; cdr3_nt: TGTGCCACTTATTCCAGGACAGGCAACTATGGCTACACCTTC; cdr3_aa: CATYSRTGNYGYTF
v_call: TRBV9; cdr3_length: 14; d_call: TRBD1; j_call: TRBJ2-7; clone_size: NA; cdr3_nt: TGTGCCAGCAGCGCGACAGGGAGCTCCTACGAGCAGTACTTC; cdr3_aa: CASSATGSSYEQYF
v_call: TRBV2; cdr3_length: 15; d_call: TRBD1; j_call: TRBJ1-4; clone_size: NA; cdr3_nt: TGTGCCAGGGGAGTGCCGGGACAGACTAATGAAAAACTGTTTTTT; cdr3_aa: CARGVPGQTNEKLFF
v_call: TRBV3-1/TRBV3-2; cdr3_length: 15; d_call: TRBD2; j_call: TRBJ2-1; clone_size: NA; cdr3_nt: TGTGCCAGCAGCCAACAAGCGGGATTGTACAATGAGCAGTTCTTC; cdr3_aa: CASSQQAGLYNEQFF